This T cell receptor (beta chain) was identified during a study of T-cell reconstitution after alpha-beta-depleted transplantation in children (dated by TCRdb to the mid-2010s). Some background on the complete study: Using TCR repertoire profiling, the study quantitatively followed how T-cell immune reconstitution unfolded in children after TCRalphabeta/CD19-depleted allogeneic hematopoietic cell transplantation.

This clonotype was picked up a small number of times. Its antigen target is currently unknown. No base qualities exist here, and no much larger clone lies one base off it. The library was obtained by PCR. Data came from an Illumina HiSeq 2500. TCR library preparation used molecular barcoding, with unique molecular identifiers applied to normalize quantification of the TCRbeta repertoire. Using fastp at Q25 and MiXCR, TCRdb reprocessed the public reads and kept productive beta chains. Each CDR3 protein gets just one entry, which takes the most common genes and DNA from the rows behind it. The table for this sample lists a few hundred thousand distinct CDR3 sequences; around 19% of them were counted only once. The leading ten clones occupy 2.5% to 3.5% of the sample. The germline V gene (reference sequence) yields LNHNV for CDR1 and YYDKDF for CDR2. V and J are trimmed by 5 bases and 1 base, and the gene matches miss 10 bases of the junction. Spanning cysteine to phenylalanine, the CDR3 consists of 16 amino acids. Only the CDR3 DNA is retained, 48 bases long and in frame from the first base.

The chain joins TRBV15 to TRBJ1-1; the central 7 bases match TRBD1. The sequence derives from a human donor who donated a stem cell graft to a child with acute lymphoblastic leukemia. The source was PBMCs from the stem cell graft donor, collected from the stem cell graft. The nucleotide sequence is given as TGTGCCACCAGCGCCCCCGGGGGGACAGCGAACACTGAAGCTTTCTTT. This yields the protein CATSAPGGTANTEAFF.